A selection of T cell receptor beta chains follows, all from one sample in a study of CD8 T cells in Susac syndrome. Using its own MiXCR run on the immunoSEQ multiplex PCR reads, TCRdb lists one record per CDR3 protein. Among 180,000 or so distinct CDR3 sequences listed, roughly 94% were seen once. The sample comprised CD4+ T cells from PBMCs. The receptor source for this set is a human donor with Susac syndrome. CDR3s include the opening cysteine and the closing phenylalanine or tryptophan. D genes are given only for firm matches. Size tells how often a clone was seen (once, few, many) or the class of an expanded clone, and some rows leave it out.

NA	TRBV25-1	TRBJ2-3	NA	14	CASSDVAPTDTQYF	TGTGCCAGCAGTGATGTAGCTCCCACAGATACGCAGTATTTT
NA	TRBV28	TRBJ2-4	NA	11	CASRSLGIQYF	TGTGCCAGCAGAAGCCTGGGCATTCAGTACTTC
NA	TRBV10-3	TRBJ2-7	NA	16	CAISESRLRGSYEQYF	TGTGCCATCAGTGAGTCGCGACTGCGGGGCTCCTACGAGCAGTACTTC
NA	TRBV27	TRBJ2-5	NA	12	CASSFVGETQYF	TGTGCCAGCAGTTTTGTGGGGGAGACCCAGTACTTC
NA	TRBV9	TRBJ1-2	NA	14	CASSPTTGLYGYTF	TGTGCCAGCAGCCCAACGACAGGCCTCTATGGCTACACCTTC
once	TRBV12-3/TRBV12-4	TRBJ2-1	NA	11	CASSAGREQFF	TGTGCCAGCAGCGCAGGGCGTGAGCAGTTCTTC
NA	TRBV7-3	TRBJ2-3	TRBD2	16	CASSLNGGASTDTQYF	TGTGCCAGCAGCTTAAACGGGGGGGCTAGCACAGATACGCAGTATTTT
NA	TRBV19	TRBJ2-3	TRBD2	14	CASSIPSGIGTQYF	TGTGCCAGTAGTATACCTAGCGGGATTGGTACGCAGTATTTT
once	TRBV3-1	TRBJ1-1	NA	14	CASSQEGRATEAFF	TGTGCCAGCAGCCAGGAAGGGAGGGCCACTGAAGCTTTCTTT
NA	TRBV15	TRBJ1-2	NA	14	CATSRERENYGYTF	TGTGCCACCAGCAGAGAGAGGGAAAACTATGGCTACACCTTC
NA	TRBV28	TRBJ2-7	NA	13	CASRRGPAYEQYF	TGTGCCAGCAGACGGGGGCCCGCTTACGAGCAGTACTTC
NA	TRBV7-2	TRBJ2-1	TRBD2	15	CASDPGGLAGNEQFF	TGTGCCAGCGACCCAGGGGGACTAGCGGGAAATGAGCAGTTCTTC
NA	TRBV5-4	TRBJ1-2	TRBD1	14	CASSGDRDRAGYTF	TGTGCCAGCAGCGGTGACAGGGACAGGGCAGGCTACACCTTC
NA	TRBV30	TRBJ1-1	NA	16	CAWSVPKYGGDPEAFF	TGTGCCTGGAGTGTACCCAAATACGGAGGCGATCCTGAAGCTTTCTTT
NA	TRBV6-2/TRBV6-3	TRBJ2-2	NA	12	CASSYSTGELFF	TGTGCCAGCAGTTACAGCACCGGGGAGCTGTTTTTT
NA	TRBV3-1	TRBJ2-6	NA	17	CASSHPGRHSGANVLTF	TGTGCCAGCAGCCACCCCGGACGGCACTCTGGGGCCAACGTCCTGACTTTC
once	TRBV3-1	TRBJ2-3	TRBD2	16	CASSRDAGEGTDTQYF	TGTGCCAGCAGCCGAGATGCTGGGGAGGGAACAGATACGCAGTATTTT
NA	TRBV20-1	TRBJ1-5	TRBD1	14	CSARWSGGDQPQHF	TGCAGTGCTAGGTGGTCAGGGGGCGATCAGCCCCAGCATTTT
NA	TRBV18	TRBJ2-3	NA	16	CASSPSSTPDTDTQYF	TGTGCCAGCTCACCTTCCAGCACGCCGGACACAGATACGCAGTATTTT
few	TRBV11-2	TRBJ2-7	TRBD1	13	CASSPDRGYEQYF	TGTGCCAGCAGCCCCGACAGGGGTTACGAGCAGTACTTC
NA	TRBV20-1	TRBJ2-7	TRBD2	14	CSARSGSSPYEQYF	TGCAGTGCTCGAAGCGGGAGTAGTCCCTACGAGCAGTACTTC
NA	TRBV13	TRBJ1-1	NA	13	CASRIQGNTEAFF	TGTGCCAGCAGGATACAGGGGAACACTGAAGCTTTCTTT
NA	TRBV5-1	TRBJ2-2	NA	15	CASSLFTGNTGELFF	TGCGCCAGCAGCTTGTTCACAGGGAACACCGGGGAGCTGTTTTTT
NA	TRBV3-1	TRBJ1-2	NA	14	CASSQVGRNYGYTF	TGTGCCAGCAGCCAAGTTGGCAGAAACTATGGCTACACCTTC
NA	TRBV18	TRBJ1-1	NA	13	CASSRQRGTEAFF	TGTGCCAGCTCACGTCAACGGGGGACTGAAGCTTTCTTT
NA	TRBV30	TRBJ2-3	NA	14	CAWSRGSGTDTQYF	TGTGCCTGGAGTCGGGGTAGCGGCACAGATACGCAGTATTTT
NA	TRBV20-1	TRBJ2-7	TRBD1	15	CSAGVGQGNSYEQYF	TGCAGTGCTGGGGTGGGACAGGGGAATTCCTACGAGCAGTACTTC
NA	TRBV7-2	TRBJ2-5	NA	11	CASSWAETQYF	TGTGCCAGCAGCTGGGCGGAGACCCAGTACTTC
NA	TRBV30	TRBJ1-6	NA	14	CAWSVPEVDSPLHF	TGTGCCTGGAGTGTACCGGAGGTTGATTCACCCCTCCACTTT
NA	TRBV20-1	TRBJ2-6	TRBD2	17	CSANLAGGPAGANVLTF	TGCAGTGCGAACTTAGCGGGAGGGCCGGCTGGGGCCAACGTCCTGACTTTC
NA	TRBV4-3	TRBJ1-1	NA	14	CASSQRTMNTEAFF	TGCGCCAGCAGCCAACGAACGATGAACACTGAAGCTTTCTTT
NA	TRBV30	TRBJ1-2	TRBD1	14	CAWSTGQNNYGYTF	TGTGCCTGGAGTACGGGACAGAATAACTATGGCTACACCTTC
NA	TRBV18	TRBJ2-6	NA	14	CASSPYGGANVLTF	TGTGCCAGCTCACCCTACGGTGGGGCCAACGTCCTGACTTTC
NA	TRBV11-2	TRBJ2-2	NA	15	CASSLDRVVTGELFF	TGTGCCAGCAGCTTAGATAGAGTGGTCACCGGGGAGCTGTTTTTT
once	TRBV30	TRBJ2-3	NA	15	CAWSTVRAVLDTQYF	TGTGCCTGGAGTACCGTCCGGGCGGTCTTAGATACGCAGTATTTT
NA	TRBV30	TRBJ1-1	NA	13	CAWSVRVPEEAFF	TGTGCCTGGAGTGTACGGGTACCGGAAGAAGCTTTCTTT
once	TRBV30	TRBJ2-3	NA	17	CAWSVLGHRDKTDTQYF	TGTGCCTGGAGTGTTCTGGGGCACAGGGACAAGACAGATACGCAGTATTTT
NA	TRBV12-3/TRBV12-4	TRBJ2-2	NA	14	CASSPGFHTGELFF	TGTGCCAGCAGCCCGGGTTTTCACACCGGGGAGCTGTTTTTT
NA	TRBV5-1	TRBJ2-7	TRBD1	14	CASSSGQGVHEQYF	TGCGCCAGCAGCTCAGGACAGGGGGTCCACGAGCAGTACTTC
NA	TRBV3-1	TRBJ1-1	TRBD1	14	CASVPGGGDREAFF	TGTGCCAGCGTCCCTGGAGGTGGGGACAGGGAAGCTTTCTTT
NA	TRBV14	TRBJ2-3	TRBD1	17	CARPHSGTAAFTDTQYF	TGTGCCAGGCCCCATTCCGGGACAGCAGCCTTCACAGATACGCAGTATTTT
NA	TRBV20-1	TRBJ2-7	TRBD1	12	CSARKDRDEQYF	TGCAGTGCTAGAAAAGACAGGGACGAGCAGTACTTC
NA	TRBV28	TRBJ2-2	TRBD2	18	CASSSFSGGRANTGELFF	TGTGCCAGCAGTTCATTTTCGGGCGGGAGGGCGAACACCGGGGAGCTGTTTTTT
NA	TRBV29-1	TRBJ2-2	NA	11	CSVEGPEELFF	TGCAGCGTTGAAGGCCCCGAGGAGCTGTTTTTT
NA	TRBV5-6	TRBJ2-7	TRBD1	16	CASSPGQGFGSYEQYF	TGTGCCAGCAGCCCGGGACAGGGGTTTGGGTCCTACGAGCAGTACTTC
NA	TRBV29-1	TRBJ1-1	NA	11	CSVGTGPEAFF	TGCAGCGTAGGGACGGGGCCTGAAGCTTTCTTT
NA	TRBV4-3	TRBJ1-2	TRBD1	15	CASSQDQTGGYGYTF	TGCGCCAGCAGCCAAGATCAGACAGGGGGGTATGGCTACACCTTC
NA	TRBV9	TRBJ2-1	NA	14	CASSVGDLWDEQFF	TGTGCCAGCAGCGTAGGTGACTTGTGGGATGAGCAGTTCTTC
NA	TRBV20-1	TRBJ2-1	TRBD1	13	CSPGATGVGEQFF	TGCAGTCCAGGGGCGACAGGGGTCGGTGAGCAGTTCTTC
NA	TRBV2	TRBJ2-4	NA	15	CASSDIGVLGDIQYF	TGTGCCAGCAGTGATATAGGGGTTCTAGGAGACATTCAGTACTTC
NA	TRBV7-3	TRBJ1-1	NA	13	CASSLSSGGEAFF	TGTGCCAGCAGCCTCTCCTCGGGAGGTGAAGCTTTCTTT
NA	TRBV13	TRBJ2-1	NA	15	CASSPISAAGNEQFF	TGTGCCAGCAGCCCCATTAGTGCCGCGGGGAATGAGCAGTTCTTC
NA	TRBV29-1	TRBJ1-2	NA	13	CSVEEGRVYGYTF	TGCAGCGTTGAAGAGGGACGGGTTTATGGCTACACCTTC